This TCR beta chain was sequenced for a study of blood T cell repertoires in COVID-19. This CDR3 has 13 residues. Trimming took off 4 bases at V and 4 bases at J, with 7 bases between the two ends. Germline V gives CDR1 LGHNA, CDR2 YSLEER. Produced via immunoSEQ multiplex PCR; TCRdb's table is partial and in-frame only. Found here are approximately 100,000 clones, about four fifths of them singletons; the top ten hold about 9.4%. The J gene is TRBJ2-2, the V gene TRBV4-3; perhaps TRBD1 as D (6 bases). This TCR derives from a human donor in a cohort sampled during active COVID-19. Sequenced input: peripheral blood. CDR3 in amino acids: CASSRQVTGELFF. The CDR3 DNA sequence: TGCGCCAGCAGCCGACAGGTCACCGGGGAGCTGTTTTTT.